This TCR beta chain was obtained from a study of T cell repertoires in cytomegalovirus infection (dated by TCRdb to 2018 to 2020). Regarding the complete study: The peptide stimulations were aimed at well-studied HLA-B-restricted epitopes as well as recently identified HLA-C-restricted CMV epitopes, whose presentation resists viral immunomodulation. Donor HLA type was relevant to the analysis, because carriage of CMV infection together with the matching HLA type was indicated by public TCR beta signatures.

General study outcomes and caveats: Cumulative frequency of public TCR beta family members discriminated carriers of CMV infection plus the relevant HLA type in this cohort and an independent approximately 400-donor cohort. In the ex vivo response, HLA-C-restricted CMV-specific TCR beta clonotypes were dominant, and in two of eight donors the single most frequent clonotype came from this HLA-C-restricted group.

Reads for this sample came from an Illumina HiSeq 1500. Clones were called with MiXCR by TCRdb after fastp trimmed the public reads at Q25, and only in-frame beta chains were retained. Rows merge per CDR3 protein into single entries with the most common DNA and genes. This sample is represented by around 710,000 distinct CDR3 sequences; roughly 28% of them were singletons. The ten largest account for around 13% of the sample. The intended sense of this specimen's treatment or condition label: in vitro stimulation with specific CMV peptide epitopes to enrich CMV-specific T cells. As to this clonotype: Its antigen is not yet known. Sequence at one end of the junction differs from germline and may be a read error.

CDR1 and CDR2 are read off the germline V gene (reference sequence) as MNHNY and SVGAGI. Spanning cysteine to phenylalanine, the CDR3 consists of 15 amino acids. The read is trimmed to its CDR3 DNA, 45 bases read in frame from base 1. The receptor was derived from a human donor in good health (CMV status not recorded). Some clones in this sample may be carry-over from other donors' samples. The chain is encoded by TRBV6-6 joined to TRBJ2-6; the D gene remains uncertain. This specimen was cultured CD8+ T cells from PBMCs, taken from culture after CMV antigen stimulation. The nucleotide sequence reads TGTGCCAGCTGTTACTTAGGCTCCGGGGCCAACGTCCTGACTTTC. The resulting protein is CASCYLGSGANVLTF.